Listed below are T cell receptor beta chains from one sample, sequenced in a study of brain T cells in children with intractable seizures. Repertoires were generated with immunoSEQ multiplex PCR, while TCRdb's copy carries only in-frame clones and drops some. Among approximately 330,000 clones listed, over 90% were seen once. The sequences come from peripheral blood, collected more than 4 months after surgery. The receptors come from a boy under three years old with tuberous sclerosis and intractable seizures. CDR3s include the opening cysteine and the closing phenylalanine or tryptophan. A D gene is named only where the DNA matches it firmly. The listing skips clone size in some rows; elsewhere it reads once, few, many or a size class.

V: TRBV27; D: NA; J: TRBJ2-5; size: NA; CDR3: CASSLTLGLEETQYF
V: TRBV6-1; D: NA; J: TRBJ2-5; size: once; CDR3: CASSEGVGFGQGRETQYF
V: TRBV24-1; D: NA; J: TRBJ1-5; size: NA; CDR3: CATSDSSNQPQHF
V: TRBV6-6; D: NA; J: TRBJ2-5; size: NA; CDR3: CASSFTDRGPWETQYF
V: TRBV6-5; D: TRBD1; J: TRBJ1-1; size: NA; CDR3: CASSSGQGGTEAFF
V: TRBV30; D: NA; J: TRBJ2-1; size: once; CDR3: CAWSPAGLTYNEQFF
V: TRBV5-1; D: NA; J: TRBJ1-1; size: NA; CDR3: CASSLGTGGTEAFF
V: TRBV10-3; D: TRBD2; J: TRBJ2-3; size: NA; CDR3: CAISPRGSGGAGDTQYF
V: TRBV10-1; D: TRBD2; J: TRBJ2-1; size: NA; CDR3: CASIGPTSGRSYNEQFF
V: TRBV13; D: NA; J: TRBJ1-3; size: NA; CDR3: CASSFALSDHSGNTIYF
V: TRBV2; D: NA; J: TRBJ1-2; size: NA; CDR3: CASSEAANYGYTF
V: TRBV19; D: TRBD2; J: TRBJ2-1; size: NA; CDR3: CASSIGGGRAPRNEQFF
V: TRBV18; D: NA; J: TRBJ2-1; size: NA; CDR3: CASSPDTVYNEQFF
V: TRBV9; D: NA; J: TRBJ1-1; size: once; CDR3: CASSVSRAEGEGAFF
V: TRBV11-2; D: NA; J: TRBJ1-2; size: NA; CDR3: CASSLEGADYGYTF
V: TRBV10-2; D: NA; J: TRBJ2-7; size: NA; CDR3: CASRVGGNTYEQYF
V: TRBV15; D: NA; J: TRBJ2-2; size: NA; CDR3: CATSRDQRTGELFF
V: TRBV6-5; D: NA; J: TRBJ1-1; size: NA; CDR3: CASSYTDTEAFF
V: TRBV18; D: NA; J: TRBJ2-7; size: NA; CDR3: CASSPWGQRPDEQYF
V: TRBV27; D: TRBD1; J: TRBJ2-3; size: NA; CDR3: CASRTYRGRGTDTQYF
V: TRBV11-2; D: TRBD1; J: TRBJ1-1; size: NA; CDR3: CASSPGQGASWTEAFF
V: TRBV5-5; D: NA; J: TRBJ2-7; size: NA; CDR3: CASTLGWEQYF